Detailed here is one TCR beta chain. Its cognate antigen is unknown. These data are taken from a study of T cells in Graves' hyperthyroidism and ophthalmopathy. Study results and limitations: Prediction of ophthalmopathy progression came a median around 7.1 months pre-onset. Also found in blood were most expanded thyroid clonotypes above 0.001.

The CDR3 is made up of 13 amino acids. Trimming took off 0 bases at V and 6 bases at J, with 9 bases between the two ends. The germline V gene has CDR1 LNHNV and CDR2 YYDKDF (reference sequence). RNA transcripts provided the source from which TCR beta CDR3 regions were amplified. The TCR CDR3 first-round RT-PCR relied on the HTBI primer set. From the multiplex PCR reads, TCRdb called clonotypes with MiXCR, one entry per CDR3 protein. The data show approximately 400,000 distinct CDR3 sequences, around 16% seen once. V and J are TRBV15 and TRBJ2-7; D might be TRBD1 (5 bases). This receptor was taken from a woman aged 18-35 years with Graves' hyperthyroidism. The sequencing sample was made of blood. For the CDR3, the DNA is TGTGCCACCAGCAGAGATCTTGGGGCCGAGCAGTACTTC. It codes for CATSRDLGAEQYF.